The rows below give T cell receptor beta chains drawn from one sample of a study of Ad26.COV2.S vaccination and SARS-CoV-2 variants. Repertoires were generated with immunoSEQ multiplex PCR, while TCRdb's copy carries only in-frame clones and drops some. This sample has a few hundred thousand clones, with 89% found just once. The source was peripheral blood, collected in a trial of Ad26.COV2.S vaccine versus placebo. The receptors were sampled from a person aged 18-65 years who received the Ad26.COV2.S COVID-19 vaccine or a placebo. The conserved cysteine and the conserved F or W are not part of the CDR3 here. Each record gives: clone size, J gene, CDR3 length, V gene, CDR3 protein. Part of the rows lack a size; the others show once, few, many or a class for expanded clones.

>NA|TRBJ2-7|12|TRBV11-2
ASSPSDRTYEQY
>NA|TRBJ1-5|13|TRBV6-1
ASSEVGIGVQPQH
>once|TRBJ2-3|14|TRBV9
ASSVGGQGGTDTQY
>NA|TRBJ2-1|13|TRBV28
ASSPGGWGVNEQF
>NA|TRBJ1-1|12|TRBV7-9
ASSFPRTETEAF
>NA|TRBJ2-2|13|TRBV11-2
ACFSGRVNTGELF
>NA|TRBJ2-7|14|TRBV7-2
ASSLLWVGSSYEQY
>NA|TRBJ2-3|9|TRBV14
ASSQTSTQY
>NA|TRBJ1-2|12|TRBV11-3
ASSFPNRVGGYT
>NA|TRBJ1-1|12|TRBV28
ASSPGIARAEAF
>NA|TRBJ2-5|14|TRBV7-9
ASSLRAAGIQETQY
>NA|TRBJ1-6|11|TRBV6-5
ASKSNDNSPLH
>NA|TRBJ2-1|13|TRBV4-1
ASSQDQGHNNEQF
>once|TRBJ1-1|12|TRBV9
ASSVGEIGTEAF
>NA|TRBJ1-4|14|TRBV28
ASSPGQGVTNEKLF
>once|TRBJ2-1|12|TRBV10-3
AISESKLVHEQF
>NA|TRBJ1-1|14|TRBV5-4
ASSLAGTAPNTEAF
>few|TRBJ2-5|13|TRBV25-1
ASTADGLLQETQY
>NA|TRBJ1-6|15|TRBV7-2
ASSLGQLPFGNSPLH
>NA|TRBJ1-1|11|TRBV6-5
ASSYRVNTEAF
>once|TRBJ2-1|16|TRBV11-2
ASSLGEVGWRGDNEQF
>NA|TRBJ1-1|13|TRBV3-1/TRBV3-2
ASSQDMGMNTEAF
>once|TRBJ1-1|12|TRBV28
ASSPPTGSTEAF
>NA|TRBJ2-2|13|TRBV7-9
ASSAGQTNTGELF
>NA|TRBJ2-3|12|TRBV9
ASSGLKGIDTQY
>NA|TRBJ2-7|13|TRBV21-1
ASSIPLPRTYEQY